This TCR beta chain stems from a study of T cell responses to AZD1222 COVID-19 vaccine. Produced via immunoSEQ multiplex PCR; TCRdb's table is partial and in-frame only. The sample records 170,000 or so clones, just over 90% being singletons. This clone has a single count. Its antigen is not known. Study results and caveats: Variant regions that are unmutated are reportedly the target of nearly half of spike-specific TCRs. The donor group comprised mostly white British people and more females; the analysis possibly underestimated clonal diversity. Researchers took repertoire samples only after the peak T cell response had come. At 160-218 and 743-854, vaccine-associated CD4 TCRs were dominant, and they spanned spike.

In germline, CDR1 is KGHSY, CDR2 FQNENV. V lost 6 bases and J lost 4, with 10 bases in between. The CDR3 is made up of 12 amino acids. V and J are TRBV16 and TRBJ2-7; D is perhaps TRBD1 (6 bases). This sequence originates from an adult in good health. Sequencing used peripheral blood, obtained on day 0 of AZD1222 vaccination. The CDR3 coding sequence is TGTGCCAGCAGTCCCCAGGGGTACGAGCAGTACTTC. Amino acids: CASSPQGYEQYF.